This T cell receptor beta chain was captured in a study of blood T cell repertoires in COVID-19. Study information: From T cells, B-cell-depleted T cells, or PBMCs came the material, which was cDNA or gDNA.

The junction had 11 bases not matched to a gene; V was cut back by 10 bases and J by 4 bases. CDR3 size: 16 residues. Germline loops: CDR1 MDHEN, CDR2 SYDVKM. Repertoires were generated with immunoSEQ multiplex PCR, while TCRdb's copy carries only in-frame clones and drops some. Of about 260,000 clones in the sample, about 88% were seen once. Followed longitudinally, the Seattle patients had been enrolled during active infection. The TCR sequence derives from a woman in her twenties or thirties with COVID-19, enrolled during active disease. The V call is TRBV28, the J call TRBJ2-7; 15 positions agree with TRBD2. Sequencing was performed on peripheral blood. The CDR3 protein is CATGLAGGLGSYEQYF. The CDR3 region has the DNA TGTGCCACCGGACTAGCGGGAGGGTTAGGAAGTTACGAGCAGTACTTC.